This TCR beta chain comes out of a study of T-cell memory formation after mild COVID-19. Concerning this clonotype itself: The antigen is not known.

The study, taken as a whole, reports: Whether day 37 second-wave clones are SARS-CoV-2-specific was not confirmed. Certain responding clones were present in pre-infection memory, suggesting participation of cross-reactive memory.

TCR alpha and TCR beta cDNA libraries carrying sample barcodes and UMIs came from 5'RACE with constant-segment primers. TCRdb used MiXCR to reprocess the 5' RACE reads, holding one entry per CDR3 protein. The table lists about 340,000 distinct CDR3 sequences, about 15% of them singletons. The ends lost 4 bases at V and 2 bases at J; junction bases unmatched: 4. Per the germline V gene, CDR1 is WNHNN and CDR2 is SYGVQD (reference sequence). The CDR3 spans 15 residues. The receptor was isolated from a man between 18 and 35 years old who had mild COVID-19 (a few samples of this study predate the infection). Cell type and time point are not known. What was sequenced was PBMCs or a T cell subset sorted from them (not recorded which). This chain connects TRBV10-1 to TRBJ2-5; 10 bases map to TRBD1. CDR3 amino acids: CASSGDRGRQETQYF. The CDR3 DNA follows: TGCGCCAGCAGTGGAGACAGGGGGCGGCAAGAGACCCAGTACTTC.